The present TCR beta chain was sequenced within a study of T-cell memory formation after mild COVID-19. Study summary: Clusters were largely donor specific. Study findings and constraints: Clones contracting day 15 to 85 were balanced CD4/CD8; later expanders leaned CD4+.

Constant-segment primers served in 5'RACE that generated TCR alpha and TCR beta cDNA libraries bearing sample barcodes and UMIs. TCRdb ran MiXCR on the 5' RACE reads and lists one entry per CDR3 protein. Of some 320,000 distinct CDR3 sequences in the sample, 15% to 20% were seen once. V was clipped by 5 bases and J by 9 bases, with 11 bases between them. The CDR3 consists of 12 residues. CDR1 and CDR2 (germline): MNHEY, SVGEGT. In its sample, this clonotype was seen a few times. Antigen specificity is unknown. The TCR originated in a man aged 18 to 35 who had mild COVID-19 (a few samples of this study predate the infection). Cell type and time point are not known. Sequences were obtained from PBMCs or a T cell subset sorted from them (not recorded which). This sequence joins TRBV6-2 or TRBV6-3 and TRBJ2-1; D is ambiguous. The CDR3 protein is CASSLRQREQFF. The CDR3 region has the DNA TGTGCCAGCAGTCTCAGGCAGCGTGAGCAGTTCTTC.